The 26 T cell receptor beta chains given below trace back to one sample, sequenced in a study of cytomegalovirus exposure and HLA in healthy donors. Primers included in the PCR were 60 Vbeta and 13 Jbeta primers. Clones were sequenced by immunoSEQ multiplex PCR, and TCRdb holds only the in-frame ones, with some missing. The table includes tens of thousands of clones, nearly 80% detected once. The sequencing sample was made of PBMCs. The receptors were sampled from a man aged 35-49 years in good health and CMV-seronegative.

The CDR3 is CASSLESLAGVYTEQYF. The CDR3 coding sequence is TGTGCCAGCAGCTTGGAGTCGCTAGCGGGAGTTTATACCGAGCAGTACTTC. The V gene is TRBV5-4, the J gene TRBJ2-7; TRBD2 aligns across 10 bases. Germline V gene data show CDR1 as SGHNT and CDR2 as YYREEE (reference sequence). The CDR3 covers 17 residues. The ends lost 0 bases at V and 6 bases at J; junction bases unmatched: 12.

With respect to this clone: Different DNA sequences within this sample yield the same CDR3. The rearrangement links TRBV7-3 to TRBJ1-1; D unresolved. Germline CDR1 SGHTA, CDR2 FQGTGA. The V and J ends lost 1 base and 4 bases respectively, with 7 bases between them. The CDR3 loop spans 13 amino acids. DNA of the CDR3: TGTGCCAGCAGCTTAAAATCCAGCACTGAAGCTTTCTTT. The encoded protein is CASSLKSSTEAFF.

V usage is TRBV6-6 and J usage is TRBJ2-1, with 8 bases that match TRBD2. V shed 2 bases, J shed 6 bases, and the junction held 3 bases outside the gene matches. This CDR3 is 14 amino acids long. From germline, CDR1 is MNHNY and CDR2 SVGAGI (reference sequence). CDR3 coding DNA: TGTGCCAGCAGTTACGCGCTAGCGGGCAATGAGCAGTTCTTC. Residues: CASSYALAGNEQFF.

This sequence joins TRBV7-9 and TRBJ2-1; 7 positions match TRBD1. With 5 bases clipped from V and 12 bases from J, the junction kept 4 bases outside the gene matches. This CDR3 comprises 11 residues. From germline, CDR1 is SEHNR and CDR2 FQNEAQ (reference sequence). This CDR3 reads CASSNRGGQFF. CDR3 coding DNA: TGTGCCAGCAGCAACAGGGGCGGGCAGTTCTTC.

This chain links TRBV5-1 with TRBJ1-4, with D unresolved. The germline V gene has CDR1 SGHRS and CDR2 YFSETQ. V dropped 0 bases and J dropped 0 bases, with 9 bases sitting between them. The CDR3 has 16 amino acids. CDR3 in amino acids: CASSLAGSTTNEKLFF. CDR3 sequence (DNA): TGCGCCAGCAGCTTGGCGGGATCCACAACTAATGAAAAACTGTTTTTT. The full variable domain, with the rest looked up from reference TRBV5-1 and TRBJ1-4, is KAGVTQTPRYLIKTRGQQVTLSCSPISGHRSVSWYQQTPGQGLQFLFEYFSETQRNKGNFPGRFSGRQFSNSRSEMNVSTLELGDSALYLCASSLAGSTTNEKLFFGSGTQLSVL.

The V and J genes are TRBV13 and TRBJ2-5; 10 bases map to TRBD1. The CDR3 spans 17 residues. Looked up from germline, CDR1 is PRHDT and CDR2 is FYEKMQ (reference sequence). The ends lost 5 bases at V and 0 bases at J; junction bases unmatched: 9. CDR3 sequence (DNA): TGTGCCAGCAGCCGAGAGGACAGGGGGTTCAACCAAGAGACCCAGTACTTC. It yields the protein CASSREDRGFNQETQYF.

V is TRBV5-1 and J is TRBJ1-2; D is unresolved. The CDR3 has 14 residues. CDR1 and CDR2 (germline): SGHRS, YFSETQ. Trimming removed 0 bases at V and 1 base at J, with 7 bases between. The CDR3 nucleotides read TGCGCCAGCAGCTTGGCAGGTGATAACTATGGCTACACCTTC. Encoded protein: CASSLAGDNYGYTF.

The chain carries TRBV28 and TRBJ1-3; 7 nucleotides agree with TRBD1. The germline V gene has CDR1 MDHEN and CDR2 SYDVKM. Trimming removed 6 bases from V and 2 bases from J; junction bases left unmatched: 7. The CDR3 spans 15 residues. CDR3 nucleotide sequence: TGTGCCAGCAGGGTAACAGGGGCCGCTGGAAACACCATATATTTT. Amino acids: CASRVTGAAGNTIYF.

The V and J genes are TRBV6-5 and TRBJ2-5; 9 bases are shared with TRBD1. The DNA matches TRBJ2-7 better at its end, which makes the J call doubtful. Germline CDR1 MNHEY, CDR2 SVGAGI. The CDR3 has 14 amino acids. The CDR3 DNA follows: TGTGCCAGCAGAACAGGGGGCATTGGGTACGAGCAGTACTTC. This encodes CASRTGGIGYEQYF.

The chain has TRBV7-2 and TRBJ2-7; 7 positions match TRBD2. Per germline, CDR1 SGHTA and CDR2 FQGNSA. V lost 5 bases to trimming and J lost 2 bases; unmatched junction nucleotides: 12. The CDR3 runs to 16 residues. In DNA, the CDR3 is TGTGCCAGCAGCCCGAGCAGCGGGATCAAAGCCTACGAGCAGTACTTC. Its translation is CASSPSSGIKAYEQYF.

The chain combines TRBV29-1 with TRBJ2-1; TRBD2 matches at 12 bases. Germline-derived CDR1 and CDR2 are SQVTM and ANQGSEA. V was pared by 7 bases and J by 4 bases, with 11 bases of the junction left unmatched. This CDR3 spans 16 amino acids. The CDR3 sequence: CSAESLGLAGYNEQFF. CDR3 nucleotides: TGCAGCGCCGAATCCTTAGGACTAGCGGGATACAATGAGCAGTTCTTC.

CDR3 in amino acids: CSVAKRGTDTQYF. The CDR3 bases are TGCAGCGTTGCCAAGAGAGGCACAGATACGCAGTATTTT. V and J are TRBV29-1 and TRBJ2-3; D is unclear. The germline V gene has CDR1 SQVTM and CDR2 ANQGSEA. The CDR3 is made up of 13 amino acids. V was cut by 4 bases and J by 1 base, with 9 bases left in between.

This clone showed up just once. The chain combines TRBV28 with TRBJ2-2; 8 bases match TRBD2. The V gene end was trimmed by 10 bases and the J gene end by 7 bases; junction bases not matched to a gene: 8. The CDR3 has 13 amino acids. Germline values: CDR1 MDHEN, CDR2 SYDVKM. CDR3 amino acids: CATGGEWLGELFF. The DNA for the CDR3 is TGTGCCACGGGGGGGGAGTGGCTCGGGGAGCTGTTTTTT.

The chain joins TRBV9 to TRBJ2-3; TRBD2 matches at 8 bases. The germline V gene encodes CDR1 SGDLS and CDR2 YYNGEE. The CDR3 consists of 17 residues. With 1 base clipped from V and 0 bases from J, the junction kept 7 bases outside the gene matches. Written as DNA, the CDR3 is TGTGCCAGCAGCGTACGGGGGGGGGTCCTCAGCACAGATACGCAGTATTTT. Protein: CASSVRGGVLSTDTQYF.

This chain uses TRBV2 with TRBJ2-5; possibly TRBD2 for D (5 bases). CDR1 is SNHLY and CDR2 is FYNNEI in the germline V gene. The CDR3 extends over 15 amino acids. Trimming pared 1 base from V and 7 bases from J, leaving 16 bases between. CDR3 region: CASSEVRGNTGTQYF. The CDR3 bases are TGTGCCAGCAGTGAAGTCCGGGGAAATACTGGGACCCAGTACTTC.

The chain joins TRBV5-1 to TRBJ2-1; 12 bases align to TRBD2. In germline, CDR1 is SGHRS, CDR2 YFSETQ. The V and J ends lost 3 bases and 3 bases, in that order; junction bases with no gene match: 10. This CDR3 region has 18 residues. The CDR3 spells CASSWPRTSGTLYNEQFF. The CDR3 DNA reads TGCGCCAGCAGCTGGCCCCGGACTAGCGGGACTCTCTACAATGAGCAGTTCTTC.

The rearrangement links TRBV28 to TRBJ1-5; maybe TRBD1 (5 bases). The germline V and J ends were trimmed by 5 bases and 6 bases, with 11 bases remaining between them. This CDR3 is 13 amino acids long. Germline values: CDR1 MDHEN, CDR2 SYDVKM. The CDR3 loop reads CASSPTAFQPQHF. The CDR3 DNA follows: TGTGCCAGCAGTCCGACAGCTTTTCAGCCCCAGCATTTT.

The rearrangement joins TRBV19 to TRBJ1-2, with 7 bases lining up with TRBD1. The CDR3 covers 14 residues. CDR1 is LNHDA, CDR2 SQIVND, per germline (reference sequence). Trimming cost V 10 bases and J 8 bases; bases outside gene matches: 16. For the CDR3, the DNA is TGTGCCACCTATCCAAGGACAGGACGCGGGGGCTACACCTTC. Residues: CATYPRTGRGGYTF.

The chain is built from TRBV29-1 and TRBJ1-3, with D possibly TRBD1 on 5 matching bases. The V end was cut by 0 bases, the J end by 2 bases, with 5 bases between. Germline CDR1 is SQVTM and CDR2 is ANQGSEA. The length of the CDR3 is 13 residues. Here the CDR3 reads CSVEEGAGNTIYF. The CDR3 region has the DNA TGCAGCGTTGAAGAAGGGGCTGGAAACACCATATATTTT.

This chain links TRBV19 with TRBJ2-1; 10 bases line up with TRBD1. CDR1 LNHDA and CDR2 SQIVND come from the germline V gene (reference sequence). CDR3 length: 16 amino acids. V lost 5 bases, J lost 9 bases, and 13 bases stayed unmatched. CDR3 in amino acids: CASSAPDRGRRGEQFF. The CDR3 DNA reads as TGTGCCAGTAGTGCCCCTGACAGGGGGCGCCGGGGTGAGCAGTTCTTC.

The chain has TRBV7-9 and TRBJ2-1; 8 bases line up with TRBD1. The CDR3 runs to 15 residues. The V gene's germline CDR1 is SEHNR and CDR2 FQNEAQ (reference sequence). J was trimmed by 5 bases and V by 2 bases; bases with no gene match: 5. The CDR3 nucleotides read TGTGCCAGCAGCTTAAGAGGACAGGGAGACAATGAGCAGTTCTTC. This codes for CASSLRGQGDNEQFF. Using reference TRBV7-9 and TRBJ2-1 for the parts outside the CDR3, the full variable domain is DTGVSQNPRHKITKRGQNVTFRCDPISEHNRLYWYRQTLGQGPEFLTYFQNEAQLEKSRLLSDRFSAERPKGSFSTLEIQRTEQGDSAMYLCASSLRGQGDNEQFFGPGTRLTVL.

A few counts support this clone. The CDR3 sequence: CASSYLRSEQFF. DNA of the CDR3: TGTGCCAGCAGCTATCTAAGGAGTGAGCAGTTCTTC. The V call is TRBV5-6, the J call TRBJ2-1, with no clear D. The germline V gene has CDR1 SGHDT and CDR2 YYEEEE. V lost 3 bases to trimming and J lost 9 bases, with 10 bases between them. The CDR3 has 12 amino acids.

The V and J genes are TRBV6-1 and TRBJ2-2; perhaps TRBD1 as D (6 bases). The germline CDR1 and CDR2 sequences are MNHNS and SASEGT. V lost 4 bases and J 1 base, leaving 16 bases between the germline ends. This CDR3 is 17 amino acids long. The CDR3 loop reads CASSVAGTPLNTGELFF. In DNA, the CDR3 is TGTGCCAGCAGTGTAGCCGGGACACCACTGAACACCGGGGAGCTGTTTTTT.

The chain recombines TRBV7-8 with TRBJ2-2; TRBD2 matches 12 bases. This CDR3 is built from 16 residues. Germline V gene data show CDR1 as SGHVS and CDR2 as FQNEAQ. Unmatched junction bases numbered 3, after V lost 5 bases and J lost 2 bases. In DNA form, the CDR3 reads TGTGCCAGCAGCCGGACTAGCGGGACCAACACCGGGGAGCTGTTTTTT. Translation: CASSRTSGTNTGELFF.

CDR3 in DNA: TGTGCCAGCACCCAAGACAGGCAATCCTACGAGCAGTACTTC. Its protein is CASTQDRQSYEQYF. The chain links TRBV7-2 to TRBJ2-7, with TRBD1 as a possible D gene (6 bases). This CDR3 contains 14 residues. Germline V gene data show CDR1 as SGHTA and CDR2 as FQGNSA. Trimming removed 7 bases from V and 1 base from J, with 14 bases in between.

This CDR3 is CASSFTPDYTDTQYF. CDR3 in DNA: TGTGCCAGCAGCTTTACCCCGGACTACACAGATACGCAGTATTTT. The V gene is TRBV12-1, the J gene TRBJ2-3; TRBD2 was called by the table and not checked on the DNA. TRBV12-1 counts as a pseudogene. The CDR3 runs to 15 residues.